This T cell receptor (beta chain) was sequenced for a study of blood T cell repertoires in COVID-19. In the source study's methods: By means of reference gene primer amplification, nucleated cell counts were estimated. The table came from immunoSEQ multiplex PCR; TCRdb's copy has only in-frame clones and leaves some out. V, J and clone size derive from that table, while D and trimming were established from the DNA sequence. The sample has approximately 300,000 clones, 80% to 90% seen once; the top ten hold roughly 4%. The V gene's germline CDR1 is SGHRS and CDR2 YFSETQ. Trimming at V came to 0 bases and at J to 8 bases, leaving 4 bases not matched to a gene. The CDR3 covers 13 residues. Ages ranged from about 18 to 89 years, with residence in approximately 25 US areas. Symptom resolution, clearance, or two negative PCRs marked the recovered donors of Cohort 3.

The chain uses TRBV5-1 and TRBJ1-1, with 7 nucleotides matching TRBD1. The sample was PBMCs or T cells enriched from blood (not recorded which). The sequence came from a woman between 25 and 40 years old who had recovered from COVID-19. CDR3 sequence (DNA): TGCGCCAGCAGCTTGGCCGCGACAGGGGAAGCTTTCTTT. This translates into CASSLAATGEAFF.